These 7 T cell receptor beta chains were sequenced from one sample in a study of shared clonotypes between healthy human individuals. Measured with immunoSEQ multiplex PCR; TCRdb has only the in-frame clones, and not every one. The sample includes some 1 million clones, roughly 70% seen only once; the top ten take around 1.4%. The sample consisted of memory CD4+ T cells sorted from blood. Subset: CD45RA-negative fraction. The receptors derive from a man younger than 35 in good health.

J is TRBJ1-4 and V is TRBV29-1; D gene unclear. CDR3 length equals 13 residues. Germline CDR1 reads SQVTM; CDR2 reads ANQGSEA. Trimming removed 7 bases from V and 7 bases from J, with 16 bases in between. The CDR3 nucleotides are TGCAGCGGGAGAGGCGGTGATGGTGAAAAACTGTTTTTT. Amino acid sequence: CSGRGGDGEKLFF.

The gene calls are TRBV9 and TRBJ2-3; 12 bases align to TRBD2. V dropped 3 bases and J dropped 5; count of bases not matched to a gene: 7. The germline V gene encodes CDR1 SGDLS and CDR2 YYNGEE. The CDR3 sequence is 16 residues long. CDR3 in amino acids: CASSAGTGLAGDTQYF. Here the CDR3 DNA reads TGTGCCAGCAGCGCCGGTACGGGACTAGCGGGAGATACGCAGTATTTT.

In DNA form, the CDR3 reads TGTGCCTGGAGAGGGGTGACGGAAAAACTGTTTTTT. This sequence encodes CAWRGVTEKLFF. The J gene is TRBJ1-4, the V gene TRBV30; weak D call: TRBD1 (5 bases). Germline-derived CDR1 and CDR2 are GTSNPN and SVGIG (reference sequence). Trimming took off 3 bases at V and 8 bases at J, with 10 bases between the two ends. CDR3 length: 12 amino acids.

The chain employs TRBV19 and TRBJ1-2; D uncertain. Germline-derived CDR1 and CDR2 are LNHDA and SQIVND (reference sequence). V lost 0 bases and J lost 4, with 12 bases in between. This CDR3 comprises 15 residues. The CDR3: CASSIDTLNSYGYTF. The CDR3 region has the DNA TGTGCCAGTAGTATAGACACTCTGAACAGCTATGGCTACACCTTC.

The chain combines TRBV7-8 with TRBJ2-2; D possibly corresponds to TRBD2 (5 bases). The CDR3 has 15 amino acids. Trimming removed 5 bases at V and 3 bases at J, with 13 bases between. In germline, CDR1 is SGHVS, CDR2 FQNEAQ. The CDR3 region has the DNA TGTGCCAGCAGCGCCACTAGATTAGACACCGGGGAGCTGTTTTTT. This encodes CASSATRLDTGELFF.

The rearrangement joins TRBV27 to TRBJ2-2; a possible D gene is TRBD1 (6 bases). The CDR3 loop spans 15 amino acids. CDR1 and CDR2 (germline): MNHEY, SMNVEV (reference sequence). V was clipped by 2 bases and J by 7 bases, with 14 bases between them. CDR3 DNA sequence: TGTGCCAGCAGTTTACGGACAGTAAGGGACGGGGAGCTGTTTTTT. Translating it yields CASSLRTVRDGELFF.

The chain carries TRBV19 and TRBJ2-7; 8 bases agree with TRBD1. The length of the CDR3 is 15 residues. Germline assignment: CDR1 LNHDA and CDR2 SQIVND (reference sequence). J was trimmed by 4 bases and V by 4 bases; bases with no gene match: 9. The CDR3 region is CASSTGGQGKYEQYF. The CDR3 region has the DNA TGTGCCAGTAGTACCGGCGGACAGGGAAAATACGAGCAGTACTTC. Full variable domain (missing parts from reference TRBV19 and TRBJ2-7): DGGITQSPKYLFRKEGQNVTLSCEQNLNHDAMYWYRQDPGQGLRLIYYSQIVNDFQKGDIAEGYSVSREKKESFPLTVTSAQKNPTAFYLCASSTGGQGKYEQYFGPGTRLTVT.